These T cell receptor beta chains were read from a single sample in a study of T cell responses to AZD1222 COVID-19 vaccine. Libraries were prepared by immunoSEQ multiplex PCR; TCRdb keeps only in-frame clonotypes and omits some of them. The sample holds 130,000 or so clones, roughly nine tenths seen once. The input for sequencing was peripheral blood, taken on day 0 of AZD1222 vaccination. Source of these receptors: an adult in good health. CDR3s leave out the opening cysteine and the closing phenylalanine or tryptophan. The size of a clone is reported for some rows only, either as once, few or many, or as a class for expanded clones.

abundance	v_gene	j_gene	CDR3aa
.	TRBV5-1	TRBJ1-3	ASSLDGRVSSGNTIY
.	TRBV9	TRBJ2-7	ASSPRQGVYEQY
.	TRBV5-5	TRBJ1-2	ASSPTNLVGGYT
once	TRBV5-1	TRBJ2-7	ASSTLAGSVNYEQY
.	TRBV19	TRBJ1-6	ASSSAVSYNSPLH
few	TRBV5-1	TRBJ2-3	ASSLAQPASTDTQY
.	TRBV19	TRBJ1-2	ASSSPPEGLGYGYT
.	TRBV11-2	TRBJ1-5	ASSRTGGSNQPQH
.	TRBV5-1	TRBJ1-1	ASSSIQGKNTEAF
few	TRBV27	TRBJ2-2	ASTEGGSTVGELF
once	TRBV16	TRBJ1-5	ASSLYQEVGH
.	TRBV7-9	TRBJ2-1	ASSLDGGGEQF
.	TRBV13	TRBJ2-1	ASSSSGSFYNEQF
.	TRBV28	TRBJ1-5	ASSLVGGVGPQH
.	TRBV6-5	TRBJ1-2	ASRVTGERGYT